A single T cell receptor (beta chain) is shown here with its context. The antigen remains undetermined. The sample originates from a study of T-cell reconstitution after alpha-beta-depleted transplantation in children. Preparation of the TCRbeta library was carried out with unique molecular identifiers. TCRdb re-derived calls from the PCR reads in MiXCR, one entry per CDR3 protein. This sample yields some 600,000 distinct CDR3 sequences, of which roughly 13% are seen a single time; 2.2% belongs to the top ten. The germline V gene has CDR1 SGHVS and CDR2 FQNEAQ. V dropped 2 bases and J dropped 6 bases, with 13 bases sitting between them. The CDR3 is 15 amino acids. Study conclusions and caveats: Reportedly, only several hundred clones from non-depleted graft cells drove alpha-beta T-cell counts at about two months. Recipient T cells and thymic progenitors that survived were the source of the high TCRbeta diversity seen at day 60 in some patients. The authors attributed T-cell counts and diversity one year after transplant mostly to newly produced T cells.

V gene TRBV7-8 combines with J gene TRBJ2-2; D may be TRBD2 (5 bases). This specimen consisted of PBMCs, mostly from graft donor cells, obtained 360 days after TCRalphabeta/CD19-depleted stem cell transplant. The receptor's source is a male patient younger than 18 who had a stem cell transplant for acute myeloid leukemia, so the T cells may come from the graft donor. DNA for the CDR3: TGTGCCAGCAGCTTAACGCCTGGGAGCCCCGGGGAGCTGTTTTTT. Translated, it gives CASSLTPGSPGELFF.